The T cell receptor (beta chain) described here comes from a study of control samples from healthy donors and cancer patients. Sequencing used immunoSEQ multiplex PCR; TCRdb keeps in-frame clones, though not all of them. The repertoire holds around 150,000 clones, with roughly 88% as singletons. The V end was cut by 6 bases, the J end by 4 bases, with 10 bases between. This CDR3 has 12 residues. This rearrangement joins TRBV12-3 or TRBV12-4 to TRBJ2-7; D remains ambiguous. Sequencing was done on a sample of blood. The source is a man younger than 35 in good health. The CDR3 reads CASSPVGYEQYF. The DNA of the CDR3 is TGTGCCAGCAGCCCCGTAGGATACGAGCAGTACTTC.